This T cell receptor beta chain comes out of a study of blood T cell repertoires in COVID-19. Only in-frame clones appear in the TCRdb table, and some are missing; sequencing was by immunoSEQ multiplex PCR. The table lists approximately 470,000 clones, around 90% of them singletons, with roughly 0.72% in the top ten. This sequence originates from a woman younger than 35 who had recovered from COVID-19. The sequencing sample was made of PBMCs or T cells enriched from blood (not recorded which).

This CDR3 is CASSPDSTKTQYF. CDR3 nucleotides: TGTGCCAGCAGTCCTGACTCAACGAAGACCCAGTACTTC. This chain links TRBV2 with TRBJ2-5; no reliable D call. Trimming removed 5 bases from V and 6 bases from J, with 13 bases in between. This CDR3 has 13 residues. Germline CDR1 is SNHLY and CDR2 is FYNNEI.